This entry lists 18 T cell receptor beta chains sequenced from one sample in a study of T cell responses to AZD1222 COVID-19 vaccine. Profiling relied on immunoSEQ multiplex PCR, and the TCRdb table lists in-frame clones only, not all of them. This table holds about 190,000 clones, approximately 91% found once. The source was peripheral blood, collected on day 0 of AZD1222 vaccination. These receptors were taken from an adult in good health.

The CDR3 protein is CASSLEVLAANSGANVLTF. CDR3 nucleotides: TGTGCCAGCAGCTTAGAGGTTCTAGCAGCAAACTCTGGGGCCAACGTCCTGACTTTC. J is TRBJ2-6 and V is TRBV7-9; TRBD2 is a possible D gene (5 bases). The CDR3 consists of 19 residues. Trimming cost V 1 base and J 0 bases, with 16 bases left between them. Germline V gene data show CDR1 as SEHNR and CDR2 as FQNEAQ (reference sequence).

The V and J genes are TRBV27 and TRBJ1-2, with D tentatively TRBD1 (6 bases). The CDR3 sequence is 15 residues long. CDR1 is MNHEY and CDR2 is SMNVEV in the germline V gene (reference sequence). V dropped 4 bases and J dropped 4 bases, with 16 bases sitting between them. CDR3: CASSSQGQSIYGYTF. The CDR3 nucleotides are TGTGCCAGCAGTTCTCAAGGACAGTCGATCTATGGCTACACCTTC.

The CDR3: CASSKLQGNTEAFF. The CDR3 nucleotides read TGTGCCAGCAGCAAACTTCAGGGGAACACTGAAGCTTTCTTT. The J gene is TRBJ1-1, the V gene TRBV13; TRBD1 is a possible D gene (5 bases). The CDR3 spans 14 residues. CDR1 is PRHDT and CDR2 is FYEKMQ in the germline V gene (reference sequence). The ends were cut back, 5 bases at V and 1 base at J, with 11 bases in the middle.

The chain couples TRBV4-3 to TRBJ2-3; unclear D gene. Germline V gene lookup returns CDR1 LGHNA and CDR2 YSLEER. V was shortened by 4 bases and J by 1 base, with 15 bases between the two germline ends. This CDR3 is 16 amino acids long. The CDR3 DNA is TGCGCCAGCAGCCGCCTTAGCACCGTAGGCACAGATACGCAGTATTTT. This gives the protein CASSRLSTVGTDTQYF.

The rearrangement uses TRBV20-1 and TRBJ1-3, with D possibly TRBD1 on 5 matching bases. The CDR3 contains 11 residues. Germline V gene data show CDR1 as DFQATT and CDR2 as SNEGSKA (reference sequence). V lost 5 bases to trimming and J lost 4 bases, with 6 bases between them. The CDR3 coding sequence is TGCAGTGCTCCAGGGGGAAACACCATATATTTT. Translation gives CSAPGGNTIYF.

This rearrangement joins TRBV4-2 to TRBJ1-1; tentatively, D is TRBD1 (5 bases). The CDR3 consists of 16 residues. Germline V CDR1 and CDR2: LGHNA, YNFKEQ. Trimming cost V 0 bases and J 1 base, with 12 bases left between them. The DNA for the CDR3 is TGTGCCAGCAGCCAAGATTGGGGCAGGACGAACACTGAAGCTTTCTTT. Its translation: CASSQDWGRTNTEAFF.

The chain couples TRBV9 to TRBJ1-4; D perhaps matches TRBD1 (5 bases). CDR3 length: 14 amino acids. CDR1 is SGDLS, CDR2 YYNGEE, per germline. The V gene lost 0 bases and the J gene lost 8 bases, with 11 bases spanning the gap. In nucleotides, the CDR3 is TGTGCCAGCAGCGTAGGTGGGGGAGGAGAAAAACTGTTTTTT. This translates into CASSVGGGGEKLFF.

The V and J genes are TRBV3-1 (or the pseudogene TRBV3-2) and TRBJ1-4, with 9 bases matching TRBD1. Losses at the gene ends were 4 bases for V and 5 bases for J; bases not matched to a gene: 8. Germline CDR1 LGHDT, CDR2 YNNKEL (reference sequence). The CDR3 is made up of 16 amino acids. The CDR3 sequence: CASSPSQGTGNEKLFF. The CDR3 DNA reads as TGTGCCAGCAGCCCGTCTCAAGGGACAGGGAATGAAAAACTGTTTTTT.

The chain uses TRBV28 and TRBJ2-1; no firm D call. This CDR3 has 13 residues. Trimming cost V 2 bases and J 9 bases, with 11 bases left between them. Looked up from germline, CDR1 is MDHEN and CDR2 is SYDVKM. The DNA of the CDR3 is TGTGCCAGCAGTTTACTGACTCTTCGTGAGCAGTTCTTC. It specifies CASSLLTLREQFF.

The J gene is TRBJ2-2, the V gene TRBV5-6, with D uncertain. Germline V gene data show CDR1 as SGHDT and CDR2 as YYEEEE. The CDR3 runs to 16 residues. V was cut by 4 bases and J by 1 base, with 14 bases left in between. The CDR3, as DNA: TGTGCCAGCAGCCCAACCCGGCCGGGGAACACCGGGGAGCTGTTTTTT. Translating gives CASSPTRPGNTGELFF.

The chain is built from TRBV6-5 and TRBJ2-2; a possible D gene is TRBD1 (5 bases). There are 15 residues in the CDR3. V was pared by 6 bases and J by 5 bases, with 16 bases between. Germline CDR1 reads MNHEY; CDR2 reads SVGAGI. CDR3 residues: CASSHQGFGTGELFF. The CDR3 DNA sequence: TGTGCCAGCAGCCACCAGGGATTCGGAACCGGGGAGCTGTTTTTT.

The V call is TRBV5-8, the J call TRBJ2-7; 11 positions match TRBD2. Trimming cost V 1 base and J 1 base; bases outside gene matches: 4. Germline assignment: CDR1 SGHTS and CDR2 YDEGEE. This CDR3 region has 16 residues. The CDR3 reads CASSLWGLAASYEQYF. CDR3 nucleotides: TGTGCCAGCAGCTTGTGGGGACTAGCGGCATCCTACGAGCAGTACTTC.

J is TRBJ2-7 and V is TRBV27, with D perhaps TRBD2 (5 bases). V was cut by 2 bases and J by 7 bases, with 12 bases left in between. Germline loops: CDR1 MNHEY, CDR2 SMNVEV (reference sequence). The CDR3 totals 13 residues. The CDR3 nucleotides read TGTGCCAGCAGTTTACTTCCGAGGGATGAGCAGTACTTC. Translated: CASSLLPRDEQYF.

V gene TRBV5-1 combines with J gene TRBJ2-7; D possibly corresponds to TRBD1 (5 bases). Germline V lookup: CDR1 SGHRS, CDR2 YFSETQ. Deletions cut 0 bases from V and 7 bases from J, with 14 bases between. There are 14 residues in the CDR3. Here the CDR3 reads CASSLDGREDEQYF. The DNA for the CDR3 is TGCGCCAGCAGCTTGGACGGCAGGGAAGATGAGCAGTACTTC.

The DNA of the CDR3 is TGCAGCGTGTTCCCCTATGCCCAAGCGGGAGTTCTATTCACAGATACGCAGTATTTT. Protein: CSVFPYAQAGVLFTDTQYF. The V and J genes are TRBV29-1 and TRBJ2-3; 8 bases match TRBD2. V was pared by 6 bases and J by 2 bases, with 22 bases of the junction left unmatched. The CDR3 has 19 amino acids. The germline CDR1 and CDR2 sequences are SQVTM and ANQGSEA.

This chain joins TRBV7-8 and TRBJ1-1; possible D gene TRBD1, 5 bases. CDR3 length: 15 residues. V was cut by 3 bases and J by 0 bases, with 11 bases left in between. Germline CDR1 and CDR2: SGHVS and FQNEAQ. CDR3 bases: TGTGCCAGCAGCTTCCGTAGGGGATTGAACACTGAAGCTTTCTTT. Protein product: CASSFRRGLNTEAFF.

V gene TRBV28 combines with J gene TRBJ2-7, with 10 bases fitting TRBD2. Germline CDR1 MDHEN, CDR2 SYDVKM. Trimming removed 5 bases from V and 2 bases from J; junction bases left unmatched: 3. The CDR3 extends over 14 amino acids. The chain's CDR3 is CASSVAGGTYEQYF. In nucleotides, the CDR3 is TGTGCCAGCAGTGTAGCGGGAGGCACCTACGAGCAGTACTTC.

The chain uses TRBV20-1 and TRBJ2-7, with a weak D call TRBD2 (7 bases). This CDR3 is built from 16 residues. V was pared by 3 bases and J by 2 bases, with 20 bases between. The germline V gene encodes CDR1 DFQATT and CDR2 SNEGSKA (reference sequence). The CDR3 DNA is TGCAGTGCTAGTCCGACTGCGCGGGGGCTCCCCTACGAGCAGTACTTC. The encoded protein is CSASPTARGLPYEQYF.